This T cell receptor (beta chain) emerged from a study of response to subunit inactivated influenza vaccine. The germline V and J ends were trimmed by 3 bases and 0 bases, with 15 bases remaining between them. CDR3 length equals 17 residues. CDR1 is LGHNA, CDR2 YSLEER, per germline. Points from the study as a whole: New T cells are recruited in small numbers by each seasonal influenza vaccination, according to the authors' suggestion.

TCRdb re-analysed the RT-PCR reads in MiXCR, keeping a single row per CDR3 protein. The data show about 500,000 distinct CDR3 sequences, more than 15% seen once. This clonotype was observed a few times. Its antigen remains unknown. The sequenced sample was CD4+ T cells sorted from PBMCs, obtained about 23 months after vaccination. V and J are TRBV4-3 and TRBJ1-3; a weak D match, TRBD1 (5 bases). The clonotype was recovered from a man aged 50-75 years who received an inactivated influenza vaccine. CDR3 amino acids: CASSHQKPGPSGNTIYF. The DNA for the CDR3 is TGCGCCAGCAGCCACCAAAAACCGGGACCCTCTGGAAACACCATATATTTT.